Following are 26 T cell receptor beta chains from one sample sequenced in a study of cytomegalovirus exposure and HLA in healthy donors. The PCR employed 60 Vbeta primers together with 13 Jbeta primers. Some clones are missing from TCRdb's copy, which holds only in-frame ones; the method was immunoSEQ multiplex PCR. The sample records some 150,000 clones, 75% to 85% being singletons. Source material: PBMCs. These receptors came from a man aged 45 to 65 in good health and CMV-seropositive.

The V and J genes are TRBV5-1 and TRBJ2-5, with D possibly being TRBD2 (5 bases). Trimming shortened V by 0 bases and J by 1 base, and 7 bases separated the two germline ends. The CDR3 consists of 14 residues. Germline values: CDR1 SGHRS, CDR2 YFSETQ. The CDR3 loop is CASSLGGIQETQYF. For the CDR3, the DNA is TGCGCCAGCAGCTTGGGAGGGATCCAAGAGACCCAGTACTTC.

In its sample, this clone was seen a few times. This sequence joins TRBV7-6 and TRBJ1-2, with 8 bases that match TRBD1. Germline CDR1 is SGHVS and CDR2 is FNYEAQ. Trimming at V came to 4 bases and at J to 2 bases, leaving 6 bases not matched to a gene. The CDR3 has 15 residues. CDR3 protein: CASSSHGQGNYGYTF. Here the CDR3 DNA reads TGTGCCAGCAGCTCCCACGGACAGGGCAACTATGGCTACACCTTC.

The rearrangement uses TRBV29-1 and TRBJ2-7; 10 bases are a match to TRBD2. Germline V gives CDR1 SQVTM, CDR2 ANQGSEA. V trimming: 4 bases; J trimming: 6 bases; junction bases outside the gene matches: 15. This CDR3 has 16 amino acids. For the CDR3, the DNA is TGCAGCGTTGTGAGGACTAGCGGAATACCAGGTACCGAGCAGTACTTC. Translating it yields CSVVRTSGIPGTEQYF.

The gene calls are TRBV30 and TRBJ2-3; 7 nucleotides align to TRBD2. CDR3 length equals 15 residues. With 7 bases clipped from V and 0 bases from J, the junction kept 10 bases outside the gene matches. Germline loops: CDR1 GTSNPN, CDR2 SVGIG (reference sequence). The CDR3 DNA follows: TGTGCCTCCAGATGGGGTAGCGGGAGCACAGATACGCAGTATTTT. This encodes CASRWGSGSTDTQYF.

This clone was observed a few times. This sequence joins TRBV6-5 and TRBJ2-1, with a tentative D call TRBD2 (5 bases). CDR3 length: 14 residues. Looked up from germline, CDR1 is MNHEY and CDR2 is SVGAGI. V gave up 7 bases and J gave up 5 bases, with 15 bases separating them. Here the CDR3 DNA reads TGTGCCAGCACGGGGATGTCGGGTAACAATGAGCAGTTCTTC. This translates into CASTGMSGNNEQFF.

The chain employs TRBV11-2 and TRBJ2-1, with TRBD2 identical over 10 bases. This CDR3 spans 16 amino acids. The V segment lost 0 bases and the J segment 7 bases; nucleotides outside the gene matches: 6. Germline V CDR1 and CDR2: SGHAT, FQNNGV. The CDR3 DNA reads as TGTGCCAGCAGCTTAGATCCCGCTAGCGGGAGTAATGAGCAGTTCTTC. It encodes CASSLDPASGSNEQFF. Supplemented by reference TRBV11-2 and TRBJ2-1, the full variable domain reads EAGVAQSPRYKIIEKRQSVAFWCNPISGHATLYWYQQILGQGPKLLIQFQNNGVVDDSQLPKDRFSAERLKGVDSTLKIQPAKLEDSAVYLCASSLDPASGSNEQFFGPGTRLTVL.

This clone has more than one count but fewer than ten. The chain employs TRBV6-5 and TRBJ1-2; TRBD1 might be the D (6 bases). The CDR3 totals 15 residues. Per germline, CDR1 MNHEY and CDR2 SVGAGI. V gave up 6 bases and J gave up 7 bases, with 21 bases separating them. CDR3 nucleotide sequence: TGTGCCAGCAGGGGGGCCCGGACCCCGATGGGTGGCTACACCTTC. Amino acid sequence: CASRGARTPMGGYTF.

V usage is TRBV18 and J usage is TRBJ1-1; no reliable D call. V was pared by 0 bases and J by 1 base, with 6 bases between. This CDR3 has 14 amino acids. Per the germline V gene, CDR1 is KGHSH and CDR2 is LQKENI. The CDR3 sequence: CASSPPPGNTEAFF. The DNA of the CDR3 is TGTGCCAGCTCACCACCCCCCGGGAACACTGAAGCTTTCTTT.

The chain is built from TRBV5-6 and TRBJ2-5; no clear D gene. The J call may not be correct, given that the DNA end is closer to TRBJ2-7. This CDR3 has 11 residues. Germline loops: CDR1 SGHDT, CDR2 YYEEEE. This chain's CDR3 is CASSDNYEQYF. In DNA form, the CDR3 reads TGTGCCAGCAGCGATAATTACGAGCAGTACTTC.

This chain connects TRBV28 to TRBJ1-6, with D perhaps TRBD1 (5 bases). The CDR3 loop spans 14 amino acids. The germline V gene has CDR1 MDHEN and CDR2 SYDVKM. Trimming removed 1 base from V and 10 bases from J, with 11 bases in between. In nucleotides, the CDR3 is TGTGCCAGCAGTTTATCAGGGAAGGGATCACCCCTCCACTTT. Encoded protein: CASSLSGKGSPLHF.

This sequence joins TRBV5-4 and TRBJ2-3; 9 bases map to TRBD1. Trimming at V came to 2 bases and at J to 4 bases, leaving 14 bases not matched to a gene. The CDR3 length is 18 residues. From germline, CDR1 is SGHNT and CDR2 YYREEE (reference sequence). CDR3 region: CASSFDPTLGTGPDTQYF. DNA for the CDR3: TGTGCCAGCAGCTTTGACCCAACTTTGGGGACAGGGCCAGATACGCAGTATTTT.

The rearrangement links TRBV19 to TRBJ2-5; D gene uncertain. Trimming shortened V by 3 bases and J by 5 bases, and 10 bases separated the two germline ends. The CDR3 contains 13 residues. In germline, CDR1 is LNHDA, CDR2 SQIVND (reference sequence). Here the CDR3 reads CASSIRVWETQYF. The CDR3 DNA sequence: TGTGCCAGTAGTATCCGGGTGTGGGAGACCCAGTACTTC.

V usage is TRBV11-3 and J usage is TRBJ2-5, with TRBD2 identical over 9 bases. Per the germline V gene, CDR1 is SGHNT and CDR2 is YENEEA. This CDR3 contains 16 residues. V trimming: 5 bases; J trimming: 4 bases; junction bases outside the gene matches: 11. The CDR3, as DNA: TGTGCCAGCAGCATCTCTAGCCCAGCGGGAGGAGAGACCCAGTACTTC. Residues: CASSISSPAGGETQYF.

The chain has TRBV9 and TRBJ2-1; tentatively, D is TRBD2 (6 bases). Germline lookup yields CDR1 SGDLS and CDR2 YYNGEE. This CDR3 has 14 amino acids. V shed 4 bases and J shed 7 bases, with 15 bases lying between them. CDR3 in DNA: TGTGCCAGCAGCCCGTGGGTTGGGGGGAATGAGCAGTTCTTC. Protein: CASSPWVGGNEQFF.

CDR3 sequence (DNA): TGTGCCAGCAGCTTGGGGGGGTCTAGCGGGCTTTACGACGAGCAGTACTTC. Residues: CASSLGGSSGLYDEQYF. The rearrangement uses TRBV5-4 and TRBJ2-5; 8 bases agree with TRBD2. TRBJ2-7 matches the DNA end more closely, so the J call is doubtful. The CDR3 covers 17 residues. Germline V CDR1 and CDR2: SGHNT, YYREEE (reference sequence).

J is TRBJ2-5 and V is TRBV27; 8 nucleotides match TRBD1. The germline V gene has CDR1 MNHEY and CDR2 SMNVEV (reference sequence). CDR3 length: 17 residues. V trimming: 1 base; J trimming: 5 bases; junction bases outside the gene matches: 12. CDR3 sequence (DNA): TGTGCCAGCAGTTTATTTTTTGGACAGGGTGCGGTGGAGACCCAGTACTTC. It encodes CASSLFFGQGAVETQYF.

The chain has TRBV28 and TRBJ1-5; D is undetermined. The CDR3 spans 17 residues. Germline CDR1 is MDHEN and CDR2 is SYDVKM. Trimming removed 2 bases at V and 0 bases at J, with 14 bases between. The CDR3, as DNA: TGTGCCAGCAGTTTACCCCAGACACAATATAGCAATCAGCCCCAGCATTTT. It is translated as CASSLPQTQYSNQPQHF.

This chain joins TRBV7-9 and TRBJ2-7; no definite D call. The V end lost 5 bases, the J end lost 2 bases, and 7 bases lay between the germline ends. Germline values: CDR1 SEHNR, CDR2 FQNEAQ (reference sequence). CDR3 size: 12 residues. This chain's CDR3 is CASSPTAYEQYF. DNA of the CDR3: TGTGCCAGCAGCCCAACAGCCTACGAGCAGTACTTC. The full variable domain, its missing parts supplied by reference TRBV7-9 and TRBJ2-7, is DTGVSQNPRHKITKRGQNVTFRCDPISEHNRLYWYRQTLGQGPEFLTYFQNEAQLEKSRLLSDRFSAERPKGSFSTLEIQRTEQGDSAMYLCASSPTAYEQYFGPGTRLTVT.

The rearrangement links TRBV7-8 to TRBJ2-1, with 7 bases identical to TRBD2. This CDR3 comprises 16 residues. The germline gives CDR1 SGHVS, CDR2 FQNEAQ. V lost 7 bases and J lost 9; bases outside the gene matches: 18. The CDR3 loop reads CASTRRAGVEIGEQFF. The CDR3 bases are TGTGCCAGCACCAGGCGGGCGGGAGTAGAAATTGGTGAGCAGTTCTTC.

The chain is built from TRBV27 and TRBJ1-1; D uncertain. This CDR3 contains 14 residues. Germline CDR1 is MNHEY and CDR2 is SMNVEV (reference sequence). The V gene lost 1 base and the J gene lost 4 bases, with 10 bases spanning the gap. The CDR3 loop reads CASSLFLRGTEAFF. CDR3 coding DNA: TGTGCCAGCAGTTTATTTCTCCGGGGCACTGAAGCTTTCTTT.

On this clone itself: Additional DNA sequences in this sample encode the identical CDR3. The chain employs TRBV28 and TRBJ1-2, with D unresolved. The V and J ends lost 2 bases and 5 bases respectively, with 6 bases between them. The germline V gene encodes CDR1 MDHEN and CDR2 SYDVKM. The CDR3 has 12 residues. The CDR3 here is CASSLRLYGYTF. CDR3 in DNA: TGTGCCAGCAGTTTAAGACTATATGGCTACACCTTC.

This chain links TRBV11-3 with TRBJ2-2, with unresolved D. CDR3 length: 13 amino acids. Germline V gene sequence: CDR1 SGHNT, CDR2 YENEEA. Trimming took off 5 bases at V and 3 bases at J, with 7 bases between the two ends. CDR3 loop: CASSTEDTGELFF. CDR3 nucleotide sequence: TGTGCCAGCAGCACCGAGGACACCGGGGAGCTGTTTTTT.

V gene TRBV28 combines with J gene TRBJ2-4; 10 bases align to TRBD1. CDR3 size: 16 residues. With 5 bases clipped from V and 9 bases from J, the junction kept 13 bases outside the gene matches. Looked up from germline, CDR1 is MDHEN and CDR2 is SYDVKM. CDR3 bases: TGTGCCAGCAGTCCCCGACAGGGGGCGAATCAGGGCATTCAGTACTTC. Its protein is CASSPRQGANQGIQYF.

The chain employs TRBV5-1 and TRBJ2-7; 12 positions match TRBD1. V gave up 5 bases and J gave up 5 bases; unmatched junction bases: 5. Germline loops: CDR1 SGHRS, CDR2 YFSETQ. This CDR3 contains 14 residues. In DNA, the CDR3 is TGCGCCAGCAGTTCCGGGACAGGGGGCGACGAGCAGTACTTC. This codes for CASSSGTGGDEQYF.

The V gene is TRBV5-8, the J gene TRBJ2-3; D not certain. The CDR3 covers 12 residues. Germline loops: CDR1 SGHTS, CDR2 YDEGEE. The V end lost 9 bases, the J end lost 5 bases, and 13 bases lay between the germline ends. CDR3 in amino acids: CAIPCRIDTQYF. As DNA, the CDR3 is TGTGCCATCCCTTGTCGTATAGATACGCAGTATTTT.

This rearrangement joins TRBV27 to TRBJ2-1; 8 nucleotides agree with TRBD2. Trimming at V came to 4 bases and at J to 10 bases, leaving 9 bases not matched to a gene. Looked up from germline, CDR1 is MNHEY and CDR2 is SMNVEV (reference sequence). This CDR3 has 14 amino acids. The CDR3 DNA sequence: TGTGCCAGCAGTTCCAATCGGCCGGGAGGGGAGCAGTTCTTC. Translation: CASSSNRPGGEQFF.